This T cell receptor (beta chain) was profiled in a study of OX40 agonist ivuxolimab in advanced cancers. Study at large: Intravenous ivuxolimab at 0.01 to 10 mg/kg was given to patients every 2 weeks. Partial responses, seen in three patients, involved one hepatocellular carcinoma and two cutaneous melanomas.

With regard to this clone: Its antigen is not identified.

Germline CDR1 reads ENHRY; CDR2 reads SYGVKD. V lost 6 bases and J lost 9, with 18 bases in between. This CDR3 is 14 amino acids long. Overall study findings and caveats: Certain nonresponding patients likewise had low normalized T-cell clonal expansion.

Only in-frame clones appear in the TCRdb table, and some are missing; sequencing was by immunoSEQ multiplex PCR. In the table there are tens of thousands of clones, 90% to 95% of which are singletons. The source is an adult with an advanced solid tumor such as melanoma, head and neck, liver or kidney cancer. This specimen consisted of CD4+ or CD8+ T cells sorted from blood, obtained in a trial of the OX40 agonist ivuxolimab. The chain links TRBV10-3 to TRBJ2-1; D may match TRBD1 or TRBD2 (5 bases each). CDR3 DNA sequence: TGTGCCATCAGGGGGGACGGATACGGTGGTGAGCAGTTCTTC. Amino acids: CAIRGDGYGGEQFF.